The 30 T cell receptor beta chains reported below all come from one sample, sequenced in a study of blood T cell repertoires in COVID-19. Clones were sequenced by immunoSEQ multiplex PCR, and TCRdb holds only the in-frame ones, with some missing. Of 250,000 to 400,000 clones listed, 70% to 90% are singletons. The sample consisted of peripheral blood. The source is a woman younger than 45 with COVID-19, enrolled during active disease.

CDR3 DNA: TGTGCCACCCAGGAGTCAGGGGGACTGGATACGCAGTATTTT. It codes for CATQESGGLDTQYF. The V and J genes are TRBV24-1 and TRBJ2-3, with D perhaps TRBD1 (7 bases). Germline loops: CDR1 KGHDR, CDR2 SFDVKD. V dropped 9 bases and J dropped 6 bases, with 18 bases sitting between them. The CDR3 is 14 residues long.

This chain joins TRBV19 and TRBJ1-1, with D unresolved. CDR1 is LNHDA and CDR2 is SQIVND in the germline V gene (reference sequence). The CDR3 covers 13 residues. Between the trimmed V and J ends, which lost 6 bases and 1 base, there was a span of 9 bases. CDR3 sequence: CASRSAGNTEAFF. As DNA, the CDR3 is TGTGCCAGTAGGTCCGCCGGGAACACTGAAGCTTTCTTT. The whole variable domain, filled in from reference TRBV19 and TRBJ1-1, reads DGGITQSPKYLFRKEGQNVTLSCEQNLNHDAMYWYRQDPGQGLRLIYYSQIVNDFQKGDIAEGYSVSREKKESFPLTVTSAQKNPTAFYLCASRSAGNTEAFFGQGTRLTVV.

This clone showed up just once. This rearrangement joins TRBV5-8 to TRBJ2-2; perhaps TRBD1 as D (6 bases). The germline V gene encodes CDR1 SGHTS and CDR2 YDEGEE. The CDR3 consists of 13 residues. V lost 1 base and J 7 bases, leaving 8 bases between the germline ends. Here the CDR3 reads CASSLTGYGELFF. For the CDR3, the DNA is TGTGCCAGCAGCTTGACAGGGTACGGGGAGCTGTTTTTT. Based on the CDR3 plus reference TRBV5-8 and TRBJ2-2, the full variable domain is EAGVTQSPTHLIKTRGQQATLRCSPISGHTSVYWYQQALGLGLQFLLWYDEGEERNRGNFPPRFSGRQFPNYSSELNVNALELEDSALYLCASSLTGYGELFFGEGSRLTVL.

The CDR3 DNA follows: TGTGCCAGCAGCATCAGGGGGCGATTTCAGCCCCAGCATTTT. This sequence encodes CASSIRGRFQPQHF. The rearrangement joins TRBV5-6 to TRBJ1-5; 8 positions match TRBD1. CDR3 length equals 14 residues. The germline V gene has CDR1 SGHDT and CDR2 YYEEEE. J gave up 6 bases and V 4 bases, and 6 bases lay outside the gene matches.

The rearrangement links TRBV5-1 to TRBJ1-1, with 7 bases fitting TRBD1. Germline V lookup: CDR1 SGHRS, CDR2 YFSETQ. The trim removed 4 bases at V and 0 bases at J, leaving 9 bases unmatched. The CDR3 runs to 16 residues. Here the CDR3 reads CASSPDLGTVNTEAFF. CDR3 DNA sequence: TGCGCCAGCAGCCCCGACCTCGGGACAGTGAACACTGAAGCTTTCTTT.

CDR3 sequence (DNA): TGTGCCTGGGCCTATGGACAGGGGGCGAACACCATATATTTT. Its protein is CAWAYGQGANTIYF. The chain joins TRBV30 to TRBJ1-3; 11 bases fit TRBD1. The CDR3 is 14 amino acids. CDR1 is GTSNPN and CDR2 is SVGIG in the germline V gene (reference sequence). V shed 5 bases, J shed 7 bases, and the junction held 7 bases outside the gene matches.

J is TRBJ2-5 and V is TRBV2; 14 bases are a match to TRBD2. The CDR3 length is 15 residues. After removal of 3 bases from V and 4 bases from J, the junction contained 1 base not matched to a gene. CDR1 is SNHLY and CDR2 is FYNNEI in the germline V gene. The CDR3 sequence: CASSEGLAGAETQYF. CDR3 bases: TGTGCCAGCAGTGAGGGACTAGCGGGGGCAGAGACCCAGTACTTC.

V is TRBV5-5 and J is TRBJ1-5; 7 bases agree with TRBD1. This CDR3 contains 15 residues. Germline CDR1 is SGHKS and CDR2 is YYEKEE (reference sequence). V dropped 1 base and J dropped 4; count of bases not matched to a gene: 5. The CDR3 nucleotides are TGTGCCAGCAGCTTGTTTTCAGGGGGGAATCAGCCCCAGCATTTT. Protein: CASSLFSGGNQPQHF.

The chain uses TRBV7-9 and TRBJ1-3; no reliable D call. The germline gives CDR1 SEHNR, CDR2 FQNEAQ (reference sequence). The CDR3 runs to 17 residues. Trimming took off 3 bases at V and 1 base at J, with 16 bases between the two ends. CDR3 sequence reads: CASSFSPGRLSGNTIYF. CDR3 DNA: TGTGCCAGCAGCTTTTCCCCCGGGAGACTGTCTGGAAACACCATATATTTT.

This clone was recorded once. The genes are TRBV5-1 and TRBJ2-3; a possible D gene is TRBD1 (6 bases). CDR1 is SGHRS and CDR2 is YFSETQ in the germline V gene. The CDR3 sequence is 16 residues long. V dropped 0 bases and J dropped 1 base, with 12 bases sitting between them. The DNA for the CDR3 is TGCGCCAGCAGCTTGGCCGGGGCAGGGGGCACAGATACGCAGTATTTT. It translates to CASSLAGAGGTDTQYF.

The V and J genes are TRBV7-6 and TRBJ1-2; D is perhaps TRBD1 (6 bases). The germline CDR1 and CDR2 sequences are SGHVS and FNYEAQ. The CDR3 length is 15 residues. Trimming stripped 5 bases from V and 4 bases from J, with 17 bases between. The CDR3 coding sequence is TGTGCCAGCAGCCCCCTCAGGGGAGGGGTCTATGGCTACACCTTC. Its translation is CASSPLRGGVYGYTF.

This chain joins TRBV6-2 or TRBV6-3 and TRBJ2-7, with 7 bases matching TRBD2. The CDR3 sequence is 14 residues long. From germline, CDR1 is MNHEY and CDR2 SVGEGT. Trimming cost V 3 bases and J 0 bases; bases outside gene matches: 2. The CDR3 bases are TGTGCCAGCAGTTATGGGGAGGGCTCCTACGAGCAGTACTTC. Its translation is CASSYGEGSYEQYF.

The chain recombines TRBV9 with TRBJ2-5, with TRBD2 identical over 10 bases. J gave up 5 bases and V 0 bases, and 10 bases lay outside the gene matches. In germline, CDR1 is SGDLS, CDR2 YYNGEE. The length of the CDR3 is 17 residues. The CDR3 protein is CASSVGSGGAQVETQYF. CDR3 nucleotide sequence: TGTGCCAGCAGCGTAGGAAGCGGGGGGGCCCAAGTTGAGACCCAGTACTTC.

The gene calls are TRBV19 and TRBJ1-5; D is undetermined. CDR3 length equals 13 residues. Germline assignment: CDR1 LNHDA and CDR2 SQIVND (reference sequence). V was shortened by 5 bases and J by 5 bases, with 10 bases between the two germline ends. The CDR3 here is CASSWQADQPQHF. The CDR3 nucleotides read TGTGCCAGTAGTTGGCAGGCAGATCAGCCCCAGCATTTT.

The chain combines TRBV7-2 with TRBJ2-7; weak D call: TRBD1 (5 bases). Germline CDR1 is SGHTA and CDR2 is FQGNSA. The ends were cut back, 2 bases at V and 3 bases at J, with 11 bases in the middle. CDR3 length: 14 amino acids. The CDR3 is CASSLIGVSYEQYF. Written as DNA, the CDR3 is TGTGCCAGCAGCTTAATAGGGGTAAGCTACGAGCAGTACTTC. The full variable domain, in which reference TRBV7-2 and TRBJ2-7 provide the parts outside the CDR3, is GAGVSQSPSNKVTEKGKDVELRCDPISGHTALYWYRQSLGQGLEFLIYFQGNSAPDKSGLPSDRFSAERTGGSVSTLTIQRTQQEDSAVYLCASSLIGVSYEQYFGPGTRLTVT.

This clone has just a few counts. The chain uses TRBV12-3 or TRBV12-4 and TRBJ2-7, with 7 bases lining up with TRBD2. J lost 3 bases, V lost 5 bases, and 4 bases had no gene match. This CDR3 contains 13 residues. CDR3 DNA sequence: TGTGCCAGCAGTCCTACTAGCGTCTACGAGCAGTACTTC. It codes for CASSPTSVYEQYF.

The rearrangement links TRBV19 to TRBJ2-3; the D gene is possibly TRBD2 (5 bases). The V end was cut by 2 bases, the J end by 0 bases, with 12 bases between. The germline gives CDR1 LNHDA, CDR2 SQIVND (reference sequence). There are 16 residues in the CDR3. The chain's CDR3 is CASSIRSDLSTDTQYF. The CDR3 DNA sequence: TGTGCCAGTAGTATACGTAGCGACCTTAGCACAGATACGCAGTATTTT.

V usage is TRBV2 and J usage is TRBJ1-2, with 8 bases matching TRBD1. Germline trimming cut 3 bases from V and 2 bases from J; bases unmatched to any gene: 2. This CDR3 is 14 amino acids long. Germline V CDR1 and CDR2: SNHLY, FYNNEI. CDR3 coding DNA: TGTGCCAGCAGTGATCAGGGGGCAAACTATGGCTACACCTTC. Amino acids: CASSDQGANYGYTF.

The chain couples TRBV7-9 to TRBJ1-1; 8 bases map to TRBD1. V was clipped by 6 bases and J by 1 base; unmatched bases: 16. CDR1 SEHNR and CDR2 FQNEAQ come from the germline V gene (reference sequence). This CDR3 has 18 residues. This CDR3 reads CASRPSTGVGARNTEAFF. DNA of the CDR3: TGTGCCAGCAGACCGTCGACAGGGGTTGGGGCGAGGAACACTGAAGCTTTCTTT.

This rearrangement joins TRBV15 to TRBJ1-4; D is undetermined. Germline V gene sequence: CDR1 LNHNV, CDR2 YYDKDF (reference sequence). Trimming took 3 bases from V and 7 from J, leaving 15 bases between them. This CDR3 contains 15 residues. The CDR3 nucleotides are TGTGCCACCAGCAGTTTAGTCCGGGAGGGTGAAAAACTGTTTTTT. Amino acid sequence: CATSSLVREGEKLFF. Full variable domain (missing parts from reference TRBV15 and TRBJ1-4): DAMVIQNPRYQVTQFGKPVTLSCSQTLNHNVMYWYQQKSSQAPKLLFHYYDKDFNNEADTPDNFQSRRPNTSFCFLDIRSPGLGDTAMYLCATSSLVREGEKLFFGSGTQLSVL.

The chain carries TRBV9 and TRBJ1-3, with D perhaps matching TRBD1 (6 bases). Trimming left V 3 bases short and J 2 bases short, with 12 bases between. CDR1 SGDLS and CDR2 YYNGEE come from the germline V gene. The CDR3 has 15 residues. The CDR3 DNA follows: TGTGCCAGCAGCGCGGAACAGGGTCCTGGAAACACCATATATTTT. This sequence encodes CASSAEQGPGNTIYF.

The chain joins TRBV5-1 to TRBJ2-1, with TRBD2 matching over 10 bases. Germline loops: CDR1 SGHRS, CDR2 YFSETQ. The V gene end was trimmed by 5 bases and the J gene end by 8 bases; junction bases not matched to a gene: 10. The CDR3 is 15 amino acids. The CDR3 DNA sequence: TGCGCCAGCAGTGGGGCAGCGGGGGGGCCACATGAGCAGTTCTTC. Its translation is CASSGAAGGPHEQFF.

A single count supports this clone. J is TRBJ1-1 and V is TRBV9; TRBD1 aligns across 9 bases. The ends lost 0 bases at V and 9 bases at J; junction bases unmatched: 6. The CDR3 sequence is 14 residues long. The germline V gene has CDR1 SGDLS and CDR2 YYNGEE. The CDR3 loop is CASSVGSTGGKAFF. The CDR3 bases are TGTGCCAGCAGCGTAGGTTCTACAGGGGGCAAAGCTTTCTTT.

The rearrangement joins TRBV5-6 to TRBJ1-2; TRBD1 might be the D (5 bases). The germline V and J ends were trimmed by 2 bases and 7 bases, with 9 bases remaining between them. CDR1 and CDR2 (germline): SGHDT, YYEEEE. The CDR3 has 12 amino acids. CDR3 protein: CASSLGAIGYTF. The CDR3 DNA reads as TGTGCCAGCAGCTTAGGGGCGATTGGCTACACCTTC.

The chain links TRBV9 to TRBJ2-2; D ambiguous. The CDR3 loop spans 13 amino acids. Trimming shortened V by 4 bases and J by 3 bases, and 7 bases separated the two germline ends. Germline assignment: CDR1 SGDLS and CDR2 YYNGEE. CDR3 sequence: CASSPTYTGELFF. The CDR3, as DNA: TGTGCCAGCAGCCCGACTTACACCGGGGAGCTGTTTTTT.

About this clone: The sample contains more than one DNA sequence encoding this CDR3. V is TRBV5-1 and J is TRBJ2-1; 9 nucleotides agree with TRBD1. CDR1 and CDR2 from the germline V gene are SGHRS and YFSETQ. The J segment lost 3 bases and the V segment lost 2 bases, leaving 3 bases of the junction unmatched. This CDR3 spans 15 amino acids. For the CDR3, the DNA is TGCGCCAGCAGCTTCAGGGACAGGGTCTACAATGAGCAGTTCTTC. Amino acids: CASSFRDRVYNEQFF.

The V and J genes are TRBV4-2 and TRBJ2-1; TRBD2 matches 11 bases. The CDR3 is made up of 16 amino acids. Germline CDR1 and CDR2: LGHNA and YNFKEQ. Trimming cost V 3 bases and J 7 bases; bases outside gene matches: 8. CDR3 protein: CASSHFLAGGDNEQFF. In nucleotides, the CDR3 is TGTGCCAGCAGCCATTTTTTAGCGGGGGGGGATAATGAGCAGTTCTTC.

V usage is TRBV5-4 and J usage is TRBJ2-3; D perhaps matches TRBD1 (5 bases). This CDR3 spans 15 amino acids. V dropped 2 bases and J dropped 1 base, with 11 bases sitting between them. Germline V gives CDR1 SGHNT, CDR2 YYREEE (reference sequence). The CDR3 reads CASSFRGRGTDTQYF. DNA of the CDR3: TGTGCCAGCAGCTTTAGGGGCCGGGGCACAGATACGCAGTATTTT.

V is TRBV11-3 and J is TRBJ2-7; D uncertain. V dropped 6 bases and J dropped 12 bases, with 21 bases sitting between them. The CDR3 spans 13 residues. Per the germline V gene, CDR1 is SGHNT and CDR2 is YENEEA. The CDR3 DNA reads TGTGCCAGCAGTCGTGACACCCACGGTGTTCCGTACTTC. It encodes CASSRDTHGVPYF.

In regard to this clone: A much larger clone differs from this one at a single base, so this may be a read error. The chain recombines TRBV13 with TRBJ1-1, with no clear D. Germline lookup yields CDR1 PRHDT and CDR2 FYEKMQ (reference sequence). Trimming shortened V by 1 base and J by 1 base, and 4 bases separated the two germline ends. The length of the CDR3 is 13 residues. For the CDR3, the DNA is TGTGCCAGCAGCTTAGACAGGAACACTGAAGCTTTCTTT. It yields the protein CASSLDRNTEAFF.